This passage covers 2 T cell receptor beta chains from one sample sequenced in a study of prognosis after radiotherapy for stage I lung cancer (TCRdb year 2021). Data came from an Illumina HiSeq 3000. The TCR beta CDR3 region was amplified from genomic DNA by two rounds of multiplex PCR. In the first PCR round, primers specific to each TRBV and TRBJ gene were used, and the primer sequences were filed in Chinese patent CN105087789A. TCRdb reran the public reads through fastp at Q25 and MiXCR, keeping productive beta chains. Each CDR3 protein appears once, grouped with its most common genes and DNA. The sample table shows around 30,000 distinct CDR3 sequences, and roughly a third are seen once. Over 15% of the sample is taken by the ten largest. The sample consisted of PBMCs, taken before or after stereotactic body radiation therapy (not recorded which). The origin of the receptors is a donor over 45 with non-small cell lung cancer.

The chain couples TRBV12-3 or TRBV12-4 to TRBJ2-3; no clear D gene. V lost 6 bases and J lost 3, with 7 bases in between. This CDR3 is 12 amino acids long. The CDR3 nucleotides are TGTGCCAGCAGCTACGCAACAGATACGCAGTATTTT. It yields the protein CASSYATDTQYF.

Details on this clonotype: This likely traces to a read error, being one base from a far larger clone. The V call is TRBV6-8, the J call TRBJ1-2; maybe TRBD1 (6 bases). Per the germline V gene, CDR1 is MNHGY and CDR2 is SAAAGT. The V end lost 5 bases, the J end lost 2 bases, and 18 bases lay between the germline ends. There are 16 residues in the CDR3. The CDR3 here is CASSGLNRVGNYGYTF. The CDR3 DNA follows: TGTGCCAGCAGTGGACTAAACAGGGTAGGGAACTATGGCTACACCTTC.